The 14 T cell receptor beta chains below all came from one sample that was sequenced in a study of blood T cell repertoires in COVID-19. Here immunoSEQ multiplex PCR was the method, and the copy in TCRdb shows in-frame clones only, minus some. Of 270,000 or so clones in the sample, around nine tenths were seen once. The sequencing input was PBMCs or T cells enriched from blood (not recorded which). The source of these receptors is a woman aged 18-29 years who had recovered from COVID-19.

The table lists this clone with a count of one. This sequence joins TRBV5-1 and TRBJ2-4, with 10 bases matching TRBD1. Germline trimming cut 0 bases from V and 2 bases from J; bases unmatched to any gene: 5. This CDR3 spans 17 amino acids. Germline V gene sequence: CDR1 SGHRS, CDR2 YFSETQ. In DNA, the CDR3 is TGCGCCAGCAGCTTGGCCGGGACAGGGGAAACCAAAAACATTCAGTACTTC. This gives the protein CASSLAGTGETKNIQYF.

This clone was counted a single time. This chain connects TRBV7-2 to TRBJ2-1; 8 nucleotides match TRBD1. CDR1 is SGHTA, CDR2 FQGNSA, per germline. The CDR3 has 19 amino acids. J gave up 0 bases and V 5 bases, and 15 bases lay outside the gene matches. CDR3 in DNA: TGTGCCAGCAGCCTGAGACAGGGGTCCTACTCTCTCTCCTACAATGAGCAGTTCTTC. Its protein product is CASSLRQGSYSLSYNEQFF.

The CDR3 loop is CASSGGDLAGGPYNEQFF. CDR3 sequence (DNA): TGTGCCAGCAGCGGAGGGGACCTAGCGGGGGGCCCCTACAATGAGCAGTTCTTC. The genes are TRBV2 and TRBJ2-1; 11 bases match TRBD2. Looked up from germline, CDR1 is SNHLY and CDR2 is FYNNEI. Trimming removed 6 bases from V and 2 bases from J; junction bases left unmatched: 12. The CDR3 sequence is 18 residues long.

The rearrangement links TRBV11-2 to TRBJ1-1, with D unclear. Trimming shortened V by 4 bases and J by 11 bases, and 17 bases separated the two germline ends. From germline, CDR1 is SGHAT and CDR2 FQNNGV. This CDR3 has 13 amino acids. The CDR3, as DNA: TGTGCCAGCAGCTATCGGGATCTGTTGGGTGCTTTCTTT. Translating gives CASSYRDLLGAFF.

The rearrangement links TRBV6-1 to TRBJ1-5, with D perhaps TRBD1 (5 bases). Germline CDR1 is MNHNS and CDR2 is SASEGT. The germline V and J ends were trimmed by 0 bases and 2 bases, with 11 bases remaining between them. The length of the CDR3 is 16 residues. The CDR3 loop reads CASSEALGGRNQPQHF. The CDR3 nucleotides are TGTGCCAGCAGTGAAGCGCTGGGGGGACGCAATCAGCCCCAGCATTTT.

The genes are TRBV19 and TRBJ2-7, with D maybe TRBD2 (6 bases). The V gene lost 3 bases and the J gene lost 7 bases, with 10 bases spanning the gap. In germline, CDR1 is LNHDA, CDR2 SQIVND (reference sequence). This CDR3 contains 12 residues. The CDR3 loop reads CASSIIAGEQYF. The CDR3, as DNA: TGTGCCAGTAGTATTATCGCGGGAGAGCAGTACTTC.

A word on this clone: A much larger clonotype is one base distant, so this may be a read error. This chain joins TRBV3-1 (or the pseudogene TRBV3-2) and TRBJ2-5; 12 positions match TRBD2. CDR1 is LGHDT, CDR2 YNNKEL, per germline (reference sequence). V was pared by 4 bases and J by 4 bases, with 4 bases of the junction left unmatched. The CDR3 covers 15 residues. The CDR3 DNA reads TGTGCCAGCAGCCCTCTAGCGGGGGGGCTAGAGACCCAGTACTTC. Translated: CASSPLAGGLETQYF.

The table lists this clone with a few counts. CDR3 nucleotides: TGTGCCTGGAGGAGACGGAGCTCCTACGAGCAGTACTTC. Protein sequence: CAWRRRSSYEQYF. The chain combines TRBV30 with TRBJ2-7; unclear D gene. Trimming stripped 3 bases from V and 0 bases from J, with 9 bases between. CDR3 length equals 13 residues. CDR1 and CDR2 (germline): GTSNPN, SVGIG (reference sequence).

J is TRBJ1-1 and V is TRBV11-2; D is unresolved. The germline V and J ends were trimmed by 1 base and 4 bases, with 13 bases remaining between them. The CDR3 runs to 15 residues. Germline V lookup: CDR1 SGHAT, CDR2 FQNNGV. The CDR3 is CASSLAGRGGTEAFF. The CDR3 bases are TGTGCCAGCAGCTTAGCAGGACGAGGAGGCACTGAAGCTTTCTTT.

This clone occurred once. The V call is TRBV25-1, the J call TRBJ2-7, with a possible D match to TRBD1 (5 bases). Germline values: CDR1 MGHDK, CDR2 SYGVNS. Trimming removed 2 bases at V and 3 bases at J, with 8 bases between. This CDR3 has 13 residues. CDR3 residues: CASSEPDSYEQYF. The CDR3 DNA reads as TGTGCCAGCAGTGAACCCGACAGCTACGAGCAGTACTTC.

J is TRBJ2-1 and V is TRBV29-1; D may be TRBD2 (6 bases). Trimming removed 0 bases at V and 4 bases at J, with 13 bases between. This CDR3 is built from 15 residues. Germline V gene lookup returns CDR1 SQVTM and CDR2 ANQGSEA. As DNA, the CDR3 is TGCAGCGTTGAAGATCGAAAGGGACTTTACAATGAGCAGTTCTTC. It codes for CSVEDRKGLYNEQFF.

This rearrangement joins TRBV24-1 to TRBJ2-2; 8 nucleotides match TRBD1. The CDR3 consists of 16 residues. CDR1 and CDR2 from the germline V gene are KGHDR and SFDVKD. With V trimmed by 5 bases and J by 4 bases, 8 bases remained unmatched. The CDR3 loop is CATSAPGQGLTGELFF. The CDR3 DNA follows: TGTGCCACCAGTGCCCCTGGACAGGGCCTCACCGGGGAGCTGTTTTTT.

The genes are TRBV29-1 and TRBJ1-1; D is unclear. Per the germline V gene, CDR1 is SQVTM and CDR2 is ANQGSEA. The CDR3 has 12 amino acids. The V and J ends lost 8 bases and 3 bases respectively, with 13 bases between them. CDR3 residues: CSTGDADTEAFF. The DNA for the CDR3 is TGCAGCACTGGCGATGCGGACACTGAAGCTTTCTTT. Full variable domain (rest looked up from reference TRBV29-1 and TRBJ1-1): SAVISQKPSRDICQRGTSLTIQCQVDSQVTMMFWYRQQPGQSLTLIATANQGSEATYESGFVIDKFPISRPNLTFSTLTVSNMSPEDSSIYLCSTGDADTEAFFGQGTRLTVV.

This clone was observed a single time. The rearrangement uses TRBV9 and TRBJ2-2; 7 nucleotides agree with TRBD1. Trimming at V came to 5 bases and at J to 3 bases, leaving 7 bases not matched to a gene. The V gene's germline CDR1 is SGDLS and CDR2 YYNGEE. The CDR3 spans 15 residues. Written as DNA, the CDR3 is TGTGCCAGCAGGTCCGACAGGGTGGACACCGGGGAGCTGTTTTTT. Amino acids: CASRSDRVDTGELFF.